The 21 T cell receptor beta chains below come from one sample, sequenced in a study of T cells in Graves' hyperthyroidism and ophthalmopathy. Amplified TCR beta CDR3 regions derived from RNA transcripts. First-round RT-PCR of the TCR CDR3 relied on the HTBI primer set. MiXCR was run by TCRdb on the multiplex PCR reads, yielding one entry per CDR3 protein. The table lists some 770,000 distinct CDR3 sequences, about a sixth of them singletons. The sequencing input was blood. Every receptor here comes from a man aged 18 to 30 with Graves' hyperthyroidism.

This clonotype turned up a few times. The J gene is TRBJ2-5, the V gene TRBV20-1; D gene unclear. This CDR3 is built from 11 residues. Germline loops: CDR1 DFQATT, CDR2 SNEGSKA (reference sequence). V lost 3 bases to trimming and J lost 1 base, with 3 bases between them. CDR3 residues: CSASVQETQYF. CDR3 nucleotides: TGCAGTGCTAGTGTCCAAGAGACCCAGTACTTC.

The rearrangement joins TRBV20-1 to TRBJ2-3; a possible D gene is TRBD2 (6 bases). From germline, CDR1 is DFQATT and CDR2 SNEGSKA (reference sequence). V was trimmed by 1 base and J by 5 bases, leaving 13 bases between them. The CDR3 runs 14 residues. This chain's CDR3 is CSARVAVVEDTQYF. The DNA for the CDR3 is TGCAGTGCTAGAGTAGCGGTAGTGGAAGATACGCAGTATTTT.

V and J are TRBV6-1 and TRBJ2-1; 8 bases are shared with TRBD1. V trimming: 4 bases; J trimming: 6 bases; junction bases outside the gene matches: 5. The CDR3 length is 14 residues. CDR1 is MNHNS and CDR2 is SASEGT in the germline V gene. The CDR3 DNA follows: TGTGCCAGCAGTGGCGGGACAGGTGGCAATGAGCAGTTCTTC. Protein sequence: CASSGGTGGNEQFF.

At least ten counts were recorded for this clonotype. This chain connects TRBV6-1 to TRBJ2-1; 9 nucleotides agree with TRBD2. Germline V gives CDR1 MNHNS, CDR2 SASEGT. J was trimmed by 9 bases and V by 5 bases; bases with no gene match: 11. The CDR3 covers 15 residues. The CDR3 spells CASSYTQREVSEQFF. The DNA of the CDR3 is TGTGCCAGCAGTTATACCCAGCGGGAGGTCTCTGAGCAGTTCTTC.

This clonotype was seen more than once but under ten times. CDR3 sequence: CASSRTLNRVDEQFF. The CDR3 nucleotides are TGTGCCAGCAGCCGTACCCTAAACAGGGTCGATGAGCAGTTCTTC. The chain is built from TRBV7-9 and TRBJ2-1, with D maybe TRBD1 (6 bases). The CDR3 sequence is 15 residues long. The germline V gene has CDR1 SEHNR and CDR2 FQNEAQ (reference sequence). Trimming took 5 bases from V and 8 from J, leaving 19 bases between them.

The CDR3 sequence is CAISESNRGPRTGELFF. The CDR3 nucleotides are TGTGCCATCAGTGAGTCGAACAGGGGGCCTCGGACCGGGGAGCTGTTTTTT. V gene TRBV10-3 combines with J gene TRBJ2-2; 9 bases are shared with TRBD1. Germline V gene data show CDR1 as ENHRY and CDR2 as SYGVKD. The CDR3 contains 17 residues. Germline trimming cut 0 bases from V and 5 bases from J; bases unmatched to any gene: 7.

V gene TRBV28 combines with J gene TRBJ2-5; TRBD1 might be the D (6 bases). CDR1 MDHEN and CDR2 SYDVKM come from the germline V gene. The CDR3 runs 14 residues. The ends were cut back, 6 bases at V and 5 bases at J, with 16 bases in the middle. The CDR3 DNA reads TGTGCCAGCAGGCGGTACAGGGATTGGGAGACCCAGTACTTC. Amino acids: CASRRYRDWETQYF.

This clonotype was seen ten or more times. V is TRBV7-9 and J is TRBJ2-3, with 9 bases fitting TRBD2. The CDR3 extends over 16 amino acids. The ends lost 2 bases at V and 3 bases at J; junction bases unmatched: 6. Germline CDR1 and CDR2: SEHNR and FQNEAQ (reference sequence). The CDR3 is CASSLRLAELTDTQYF. The CDR3 DNA sequence: TGTGCCAGCAGCTTAAGACTAGCGGAGTTAACAGATACGCAGTATTTT. The full variable domain, rest sourced from reference TRBV7-9 and TRBJ2-3, is DTGVSQNPRHKITKRGQNVTFRCDPISEHNRLYWYRQTLGQGPEFLTYFQNEAQLEKSRLLSDRFSAERPKGSFSTLEIQRTEQGDSAMYLCASSLRLAELTDTQYFGPGTRLTVL.

This clonotype occurred a few times. The chain uses TRBV24-1 and TRBJ2-3; TRBD2 matches at 8 bases. V dropped 4 bases and J dropped 4; count of bases not matched to a gene: 6. Germline-derived CDR1 and CDR2 are KGHDR and SFDVKD. This CDR3 contains 15 residues. The CDR3 is CATSELSGTSDTQYF. For the CDR3, the DNA is TGTGCCACCAGTGAGCTTAGCGGGACCTCAGATACGCAGTATTTT.

This sequence joins TRBV2 and TRBJ1-5; no clear D. Germline V gives CDR1 SNHLY, CDR2 FYNNEI. Trimming shortened V by 7 bases and J by 6 bases, and 13 bases separated the two germline ends. The CDR3 length is 13 residues. CDR3 residues: CASTGEFGQPQHF. CDR3 coding DNA: TGTGCCAGCACCGGGGAGTTCGGTCAGCCCCAGCATTTT.

This clonotype was seen many times. V and J are TRBV20-1 and TRBJ2-5; 9 bases are shared with TRBD2. Germline loops: CDR1 DFQATT, CDR2 SNEGSKA (reference sequence). The CDR3 consists of 12 residues. Unmatched junction bases numbered 11, after V lost 6 bases and J lost 12 bases. CDR3 sequence (DNA): TGCAGTGCCAAGACTAGCGGAGGGACGGAGTACTTC. This gives the protein CSAKTSGGTEYF.

Concerning this clonotype itself: With a much larger clone just one base away, this may be a read error. The genes are TRBV28 and TRBJ2-1; D gene uncertain. Germline lookup yields CDR1 MDHEN and CDR2 SYDVKM. The CDR3 has 14 residues. Here the CDR3 reads CASRVSFSCNEQFF. CDR3 bases: TGTGCCAGCAGAGTGAGTTTCTCCTGCAATGAGCAGTTCTTC.

This clonotype was detected ten times or more. The rearrangement uses TRBV7-9 and TRBJ2-1; D perhaps matches TRBD1 (6 bases). The CDR3 runs 13 residues. Trimming removed 5 bases from V and 9 bases from J, with 14 bases in between. Germline assignment: CDR1 SEHNR and CDR2 FQNEAQ (reference sequence). The CDR3 DNA follows: TGTGCCAGCAGCGCATATATAGGGGGTGAGCAGTTCTTC. Residues: CASSAYIGGEQFF.

This clonotype was picked up many times. For the CDR3, the DNA is TGTGCCACCAATCCCGGGACAGGTTTGAATGAGCAGTTCTTC. Protein: CATNPGTGLNEQFF. The chain recombines TRBV24-1 with TRBJ2-1, with 8 bases aligning to TRBD1. The CDR3 extends over 14 amino acids. The trim removed 8 bases at V and 7 bases at J, leaving 9 bases unmatched. Germline CDR1 is KGHDR and CDR2 is SFDVKD.

This clonotype was picked up a small number of times. The chain links TRBV5-5 to TRBJ2-1; 8 nucleotides align to TRBD2. The germline V gene encodes CDR1 SGHKS and CDR2 YYEKEE (reference sequence). V was clipped by 2 bases and J by 2 bases; unmatched bases: 6. The CDR3 covers 16 residues. The DNA of the CDR3 is TGTGCCAGCAGCTTTGCGGCGGGAGGTACCTACAATGAGCAGTTCTTC. This encodes CASSFAAGGTYNEQFF.

This clonotype has at least ten counts. V usage is TRBV5-1 and J usage is TRBJ2-7; TRBD2 matches 11 bases. This CDR3 comprises 15 residues. Per the germline V gene, CDR1 is SGHRS and CDR2 is YFSETQ. The ends lost 4 bases at V and 1 base at J; junction bases unmatched: 4. The CDR3 spells CASSIGTSGSYEQYF. The CDR3 DNA follows: TGCGCCAGCAGCATCGGGACTAGCGGATCCTACGAGCAGTACTTC.

This clonotype has ten or more counts. The V gene is TRBV5-1, the J gene TRBJ2-7, with D possibly TRBD1 on 5 matching bases. Germline CDR1 reads SGHRS; CDR2 reads YFSETQ. Trimming took 0 bases from V and 3 from J, leaving 13 bases between them. The CDR3 is 15 amino acids. The CDR3 spells CASSLVGQGVYEQYF. The CDR3, as DNA: TGCGCCAGCAGCTTGGTAGGGCAGGGCGTCTACGAGCAGTACTTC.

The rearrangement joins TRBV3-1 to TRBJ2-5; 10 bases agree with TRBD2. This CDR3 is built from 14 residues. The V segment lost 2 bases and the J segment 5 bases; nucleotides outside the gene matches: 2. CDR1 is LGHDT, CDR2 YNNKEL, per germline (reference sequence). The CDR3 coding sequence is TGTGCCAGCAGCCAACTAGCGGGAGATGAGACCCAGTACTTC. The encoded protein is CASSQLAGDETQYF.

Many counts were recorded for this clonotype. The chain is built from TRBV28 and TRBJ1-5; 7 nucleotides align to TRBD1. This CDR3 is built from 14 residues. CDR1 is MDHEN and CDR2 is SYDVKM in the germline V gene. J lost 1 base, V lost 5 bases, and 2 bases had no gene match. The CDR3 DNA follows: TGTGCCAGCAGTGGACAGGAGAGCAATCAGCCCCAGCATTTT. Encoded protein: CASSGQESNQPQHF.

This clonotype was detected ten times or more. The chain joins TRBV20-1 to TRBJ2-3; D gene uncertain. CDR3 length: 12 residues. Germline V gene lookup returns CDR1 DFQATT and CDR2 SNEGSKA (reference sequence). Trimming removed 6 bases from V and 0 bases from J, with 7 bases in between. The CDR3 spells CSAFPSTDTQYF. CDR3 sequence (DNA): TGCAGTGCCTTCCCAAGCACAGATACGCAGTATTTT.

The V and J genes are TRBV12-3 or TRBV12-4 and TRBJ2-3, with 8 bases fitting TRBD1. The CDR3 length is 16 residues. V was clipped by 5 bases and J by 0 bases; unmatched bases: 7. CDR3 sequence reads: CASSRDRGISTDTQYF. The CDR3 coding sequence is TGTGCCAGCAGTCGTGACAGGGGAATCAGCACAGATACGCAGTATTTT.